The rows below give T cell receptor beta chains drawn from one sample of a study of tumor and adjacent non-tumor tissue in lung cancer. TCRdb redid the calling of the multiplex PCR reads with MiXCR, one entry per CDR3 protein. The table lists some 80,000 distinct CDR3 sequences, around 82% of them singletons, with just over 20% in the top ten. The sequenced material came from distant non-tumor lung tissue. These receptors were collected from a woman between 50 and 59 years old with non-small cell lung cancer. The CDR3 runs from the conserved cysteine through the conserved F or W. A D gene is named only where the DNA matches it firmly. Size is stated for part of the rows, as once, few or many counts, or as a class when the clone is expanded.

v_gene	j_gene	d_gene	abundance	CDR3nt	CDR3aa
TRBV6-1	TRBJ1-1	NA	NA	TGTGCCAGCAGTGAACATGGTGGACTGTGTGCTGAAGCTTTCTTT	CASSEHGGLCAEAFF
TRBV11-2	TRBJ2-7	NA	NA	TGTGCCAGCAGATTAGGAGGAGATCAGAACGAGCAGTACTTC	CASRLGGDQNEQYF
TRBV6-5	TRBJ2-3	TRBD1	NA	TGTGCCAGTAGGGACAGGGGCACAGATATGCAGTATTTT	CASRDRGTDMQYF
TRBV11-1	TRBJ2-2	TRBD1	NA	TGTGCCAGCAGCCCAGGGGACAGGGGAAGGACTGGACGGACCGGGGAGCTGTTTTTT	CASSPGDRGRTGRTGELFF
TRBV5-1	TRBJ2-2	NA	many	TGCGCCAGCAGCTTGGGACTAGTCGAGCGGGAGCTGTTTTTT	CASSLGLVERELFF
TRBV29-1	TRBJ2-7	NA	NA	TGCAGCGTTGTTCTGGACGGGGGACTCTACGAGCAGTACTTC	CSVVLDGGLYEQYF
TRBV5-6	TRBJ2-7	TRBD1	NA	TGTGCCAGCAGCTCATCCGGGACAGGGAGGCGAGCGTCCTACGAGCAGTACTTC	CASSSSGTGRRASYEQYF
TRBV29-1	TRBJ1-2	NA	NA	TGCAGGGTTGAGCCCCCCGCGGGAAAAGGGCAGAAAGGATGGGACTACACCTTC	CRVEPPAGKGQKGWDYTF
TRBV4-2	TRBJ2-2	TRBD2	NA	TGTGCCAACAGCCTGGCCGGGACTAGAAACACCGGGGAGCTGTTTTTT	CANSLAGTRNTGELFF
TRBV12-3/TRBV12-4	TRBJ1-5	NA	NA	TGTGCAAGCAATTTAGGAGGCAGCAATCAGCCCCAGCATTTT	CASNLGGSNQPQHF
TRBV12-3/TRBV12-4	TRBJ2-5	TRBD1	many	TGTGCCAGCAGTTTACGACCCTTAGGGAGTGGGACAGAAGAGACCCAGTACTTC	CASSLRPLGSGTEETQYF
TRBV29-1	TRBJ1-1	NA	once	TGCAGCGGACGAGAGGCCATGAACACTGAAGCTTTCTTC	CSGREAMNTEAFF
TRBV12-3/TRBV12-4	TRBJ1-2	NA	NA	TGTGCCAGCAGTTTAGCGCGGGGCATGGCTAACTATGGCTACACCTTC	CASSLARGMANYGYTF
TRBV5-5	TRBJ1-5	NA	NA	TGTGCCAGCAGCGTTAACCCGGACTGGAATAAGCCTCAGCACTTT	CASSVNPDWNKPQHF
TRBV20-1	TRBJ2-1	NA	NA	TGCAGTGCCAACAGCCGCGCGGTGGATGAGCAATTCTTC	CSANSRAVDEQFF
TRBV28	TRBJ2-5	NA	NA	TGTGCCAACAGTTTAGGCGGGGAACAGACTCAGTACTTC	CANSLGGEQTQYF
TRBV29-1	TRBJ2-2	TRBD1	NA	TGCAGCGTTGCCGGGACAGGGGGCGCAAATACCAGGGAGCTGTTTTTT	CSVAGTGGANTRELFF
TRBV11-2	TRBJ2-2	NA	few	TGTGCCAGAAGCTTAGAGGCAAGGGGTACCGGGGAGCTGTTTTTT	CARSLEARGTGELFF
TRBV9	TRBJ2-6	NA	few	TGTGCCAGCAGCGTCTCACCCCAGGGGTCTGGGGCCAACGTCCTGACTTTC	CASSVSPQGSGANVLTF
TRBV29-1	TRBJ2-7	NA	NA	TGCAGCGTTGGATCGGAGAAGACCTATGAGCAATACTTC	CSVGSEKTYEQYF
TRBV6-1	TRBJ1-4	TRBD1	NA	TGTACTAGCAATGAAAGGCTCCTCCAGGGGGGACTGTTTTTT	CTSNERLLQGGLFF
TRBV11-2	TRBJ2-3	NA	NA	TGTGCCAGCAGCTTAAGGGGGAGGTCCACAAATACGCAGTATTTT	CASSLRGRSTNTQYF